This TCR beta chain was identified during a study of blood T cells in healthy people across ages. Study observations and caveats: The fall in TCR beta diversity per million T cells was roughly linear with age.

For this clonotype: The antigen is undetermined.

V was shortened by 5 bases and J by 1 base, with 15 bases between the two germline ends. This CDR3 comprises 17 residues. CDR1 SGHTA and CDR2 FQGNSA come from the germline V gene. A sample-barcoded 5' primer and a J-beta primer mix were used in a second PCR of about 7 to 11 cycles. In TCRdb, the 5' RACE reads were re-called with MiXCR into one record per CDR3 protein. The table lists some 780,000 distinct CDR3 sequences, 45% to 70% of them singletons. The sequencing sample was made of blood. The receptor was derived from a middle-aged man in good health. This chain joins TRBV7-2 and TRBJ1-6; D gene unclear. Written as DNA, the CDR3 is TGTGCCAGCAGCCTAACTATCCGGGTTTCCTATAATTCACCCCTCCACTTT. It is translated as CASSLTIRVSYNSPLHF.